The entry below describes one T cell receptor (beta chain). The target antigen is unknown. This CDR3 has 15 amino acids. V shed 2 bases and J shed 2 bases, with 12 bases lying between them. Germline V gene lookup returns CDR1 MNHEY and CDR2 SMNVEV (reference sequence). This sample is drawn from a study of cytomegalovirus exposure and HLA in healthy donors. A multiplex PCR was run with 60 Vbeta primers and 13 Jbeta primers. Generated by immunoSEQ multiplex PCR, the TCRdb table keeps only in-frame clones and is missing some. The sample data list about 43,000 clones. The study's findings and limits: Later analysis identified a missense DCLRE1C variant that was linked to TCR beta V- and J-gene trimming.

J is TRBJ1-2 and V is TRBV27; unclear D gene. The clonotype was recovered from a woman aged 30 to 39 in good health and CMV-seronegative. Sample: PBMCs. CDR3: CASSLRATLNYGYTF. DNA for the CDR3: TGTGCCAGCAGTTTACGAGCTACACTAAACTATGGCTACACCTTC.